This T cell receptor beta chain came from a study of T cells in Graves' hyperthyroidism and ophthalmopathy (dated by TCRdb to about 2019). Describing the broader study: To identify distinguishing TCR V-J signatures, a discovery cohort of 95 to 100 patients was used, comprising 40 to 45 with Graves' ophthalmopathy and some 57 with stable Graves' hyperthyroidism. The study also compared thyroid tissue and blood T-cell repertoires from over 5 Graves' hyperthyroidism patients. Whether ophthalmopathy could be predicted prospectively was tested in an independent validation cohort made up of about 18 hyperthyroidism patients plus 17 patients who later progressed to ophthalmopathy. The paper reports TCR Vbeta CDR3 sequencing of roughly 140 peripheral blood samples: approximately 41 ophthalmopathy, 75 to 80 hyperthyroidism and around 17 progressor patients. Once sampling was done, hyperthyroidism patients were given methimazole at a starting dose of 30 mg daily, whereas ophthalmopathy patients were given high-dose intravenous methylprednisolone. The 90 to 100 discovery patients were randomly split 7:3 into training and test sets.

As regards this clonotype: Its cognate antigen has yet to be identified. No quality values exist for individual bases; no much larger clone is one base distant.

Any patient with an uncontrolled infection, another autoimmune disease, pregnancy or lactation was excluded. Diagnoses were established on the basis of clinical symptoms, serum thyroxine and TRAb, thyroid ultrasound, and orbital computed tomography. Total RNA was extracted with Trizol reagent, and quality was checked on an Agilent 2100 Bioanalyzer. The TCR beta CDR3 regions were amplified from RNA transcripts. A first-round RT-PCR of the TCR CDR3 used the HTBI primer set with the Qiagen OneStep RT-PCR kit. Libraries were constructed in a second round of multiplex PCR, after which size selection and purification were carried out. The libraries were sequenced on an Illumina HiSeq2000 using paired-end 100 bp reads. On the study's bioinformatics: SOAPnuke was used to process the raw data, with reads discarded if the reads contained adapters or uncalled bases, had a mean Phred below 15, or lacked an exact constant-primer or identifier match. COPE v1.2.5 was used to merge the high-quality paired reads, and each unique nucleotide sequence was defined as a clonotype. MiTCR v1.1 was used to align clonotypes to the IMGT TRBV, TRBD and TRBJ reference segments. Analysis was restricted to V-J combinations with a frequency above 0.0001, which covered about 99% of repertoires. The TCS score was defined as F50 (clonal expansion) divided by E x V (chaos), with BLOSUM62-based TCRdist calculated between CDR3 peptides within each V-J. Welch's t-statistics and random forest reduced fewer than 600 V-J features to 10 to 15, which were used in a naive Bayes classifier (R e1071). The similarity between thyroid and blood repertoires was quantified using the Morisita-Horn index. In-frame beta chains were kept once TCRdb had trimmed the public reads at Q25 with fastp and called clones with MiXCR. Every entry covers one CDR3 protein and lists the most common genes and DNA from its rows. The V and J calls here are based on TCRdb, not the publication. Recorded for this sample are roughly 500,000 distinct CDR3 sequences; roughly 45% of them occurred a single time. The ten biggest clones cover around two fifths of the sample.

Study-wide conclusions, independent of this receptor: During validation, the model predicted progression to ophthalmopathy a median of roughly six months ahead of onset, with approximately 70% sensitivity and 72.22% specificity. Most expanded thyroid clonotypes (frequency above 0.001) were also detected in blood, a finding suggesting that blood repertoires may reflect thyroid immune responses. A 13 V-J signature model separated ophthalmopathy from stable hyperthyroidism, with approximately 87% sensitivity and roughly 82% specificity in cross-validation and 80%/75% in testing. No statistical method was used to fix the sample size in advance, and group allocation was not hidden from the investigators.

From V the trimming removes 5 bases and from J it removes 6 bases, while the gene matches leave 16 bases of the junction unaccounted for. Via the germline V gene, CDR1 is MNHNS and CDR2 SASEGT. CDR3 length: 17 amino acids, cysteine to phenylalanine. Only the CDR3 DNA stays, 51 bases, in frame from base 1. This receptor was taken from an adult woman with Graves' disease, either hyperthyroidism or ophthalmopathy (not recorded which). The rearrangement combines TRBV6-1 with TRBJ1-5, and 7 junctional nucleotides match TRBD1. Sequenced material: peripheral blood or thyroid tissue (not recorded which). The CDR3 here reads CASSPPGGQANSQPQHF. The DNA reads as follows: TGTGCCAGCAGTCCCCCCGGCGGACAGGCCAACAGTCAGCCCCAGCATTTT.